This T cell receptor (beta chain) derives from a study of OX40 agonist ivuxolimab in advanced cancers. For the study at large: The group had a mean age of about 60 years, ranged from roughly 20 to 79, and was around 86% male.

TCRdb's copy holds only in-frame clones and misses some; the assay was immunoSEQ multiplex PCR. The sample has 75,000 to 95,000 clones; 92% are singletons. Study conclusions and caveats: Relative to CD4+ cells, CD8+ T cells on average had more expanded clones. At 0.1-3.0 mg/kg, partial responders had clonal expansion among the lowest observed.

The V gene's germline CDR1 is LNHNV and CDR2 YYDKDF (reference sequence). Trimming removed 1 base from V and 0 bases from J, with 10 bases in between. The length of the CDR3 is 15 residues. This clone was counted between two and nine times. Its specificity is not known. Specimen: CD4+ or CD8+ T cells sorted from blood, collected in a trial of the OX40 agonist ivuxolimab. The chain links TRBV15 to TRBJ2-7; weak D call: TRBD1 (6 bases). The TCR was taken from an adult with an advanced solid tumor such as melanoma, head and neck, liver or kidney cancer. CDR3 protein: CATSRGRQDSYEQYF. The CDR3 nucleotides read TGTGCCACCAGCAGAGGGCGACAGGACTCCTACGAGCAGTACTTC.